The 19 T cell receptor beta chains reported below all come from one sample, sequenced in a study of lymphopenia after photon versus proton radiotherapy (dated by TCRdb to about 2019). Receptor amplification or capture employed the immunoSEQ multiplex PCR assay. TCRdb limited this immuneACCESS table to in-frame rearrangements with V and J called. A share of clones is missing; checked studies link under half to unresolved V genes, and the rest is unexplained. The sample has roughly 49,000 clones on record, more than 90% of them singletons. The top ten hold roughly 18% of the sample. Material: peripheral blood, obtained from a patient treated with photon-based radiotherapy. These receptors all come from a woman in her 40s with cholangiocarcinoma.

This clone was seen just once. The chain combines TRBV11-2 with TRBJ1-2; D not certain. Trimming left V 2 bases short and J 4 bases short, with 14 bases between. The CDR3 is made up of 15 amino acids. The germline V gene has CDR1 SGHAT and CDR2 FQNNGV. CDR3 nucleotide sequence: TGTGCCAGCAGCTTAACCCCCAGGAGTTTCTATGGCTACACCTTC. Translating gives CASSLTPRSFYGYTF.

This rearrangement joins TRBV7-2 to TRBJ2-1; D is uncertain. Trimming pared 1 base from V and 3 bases from J, leaving 13 bases between. CDR1 is SGHTA and CDR2 is FQGNSA in the germline V gene. The CDR3 covers 16 residues. The CDR3 sequence: CASSLEQSLIYNEQFF. In nucleotides, the CDR3 is TGTGCCAGCAGCTTAGAACAGAGTCTAATCTACAATGAGCAGTTCTTC.

The chain combines TRBV7-3 with TRBJ2-5; possibly TRBD2 for D (5 bases). This CDR3 spans 15 amino acids. Between the trimmed V and J ends, which lost 3 bases and 5 bases, there was a span of 16 bases. Germline CDR1 is SGHTA and CDR2 is FQGTGA. The CDR3 loop is CASSFAAGRGETQYF. The CDR3 DNA follows: TGTGCCAGCAGCTTTGCCGCCGGACGAGGGGAGACCCAGTACTTC.

V and J are TRBV7-2 and TRBJ1-5; a possible D gene is TRBD1 (6 bases). Germline loops: CDR1 SGHTA, CDR2 FQGNSA. This CDR3 has 16 amino acids. Trimming removed 3 bases from V and 4 bases from J, with 16 bases in between. The CDR3 DNA reads TGTGCCAGCAGCTTCGACGCCCCAGGACAGAATCAGCCCCAGCATTTT. As protein: CASSFDAPGQNQPQHF.

This chain connects TRBV9 to TRBJ2-6, with a possible D match to TRBD1 (5 bases). Per the germline V gene, CDR1 is SGDLS and CDR2 is YYNGEE. The CDR3 length is 18 residues. V was cut by 0 bases and J by 0 bases, with 13 bases left in between. CDR3 sequence reads: CASSVDQGLYSGANVLTF. The CDR3 nucleotides are TGTGCCAGCAGCGTAGATCAGGGCCTTTACTCTGGGGCCAACGTCCTGACTTTC.

The chain joins TRBV30 to TRBJ1-3; no definite D call. Germline V lookup: CDR1 GTSNPN, CDR2 SVGIG (reference sequence). The CDR3 spans 13 residues. V lost 0 bases and J 4 bases, leaving 7 bases between the germline ends. DNA for the CDR3: TGTGCCTGGAGTGTTTCAAGAGGAAACACCATATATTTT. It translates to CAWSVSRGNTIYF.

This clone was counted a few times. V is TRBV6-5 and J is TRBJ2-7; 8 bases match TRBD1. This CDR3 contains 15 residues. V lost 0 bases to trimming and J lost 3 bases; unmatched junction nucleotides: 4. Germline loops: CDR1 MNHEY, CDR2 SVGAGI. CDR3 loop: CASSYSGTGLYEQYF. The CDR3 DNA sequence: TGTGCCAGCAGTTACTCGGGGACAGGACTCTACGAGCAGTACTTC.

The chain combines TRBV7-2 with TRBJ2-3; 10 bases map to TRBD2. J gave up 5 bases and V 4 bases, and 6 bases lay outside the gene matches. Germline lookup yields CDR1 SGHTA and CDR2 FQGNSA. CDR3 length: 15 amino acids. The DNA for the CDR3 is TGTGCCAGCAGCTCTCGAGCGGGGGGGATAGATACGCAGTATTTT. Protein: CASSSRAGGIDTQYF.

V is TRBV5-1 and J is TRBJ1-1; D is unclear. Germline assignment: CDR1 SGHRS and CDR2 YFSETQ. The CDR3 is 12 residues long. Trimming pared 1 base from V and 0 bases from J, leaving 1 base between. CDR3 bases: TGCGCCAGCAGCTTGCTGAACACTGAAGCTTTCTTT. As protein: CASSLLNTEAFF.

V and J are TRBV29-1 and TRBJ1-2; TRBD1 aligns across 10 bases. V shed 5 bases and J 7 bases; nucleotides not matched to a gene: 10. Germline V gene sequence: CDR1 SQVTM, CDR2 ANQGSEA. This CDR3 region has 14 residues. CDR3 loop: CSVRTGQGVTGYTF. The CDR3, as DNA: TGCAGCGTTCGGACCGGACAGGGGGTTACTGGCTACACCTTC.

The chain links TRBV5-1 to TRBJ1-3; 8 bases align to TRBD1. CDR1 SGHRS and CDR2 YFSETQ come from the germline V gene. The CDR3 totals 16 residues. Unmatched junction bases numbered 6, after V lost 0 bases and J lost 4 bases. The CDR3 DNA reads TGCGCCAGCAGCTTGGGGCCAGGGGGCACAGGAAACACCATATATTTT. Its protein product is CASSLGPGGTGNTIYF.

Details on this clone: A junction boundary mismatches the germline segment, possibly from a read error. The chain joins TRBV4-3 to TRBJ1-1; D unclear. CDR1 is LGHNA, CDR2 YSLEER, per germline. The CDR3 is 15 residues long. The CDR3 here is CASSQGNQLNTEAFF. The CDR3 coding sequence is TGCGCCAGCAGTCAAGGAAATCAGTTGAACACTGAAGCTTTCTTT.

This rearrangement joins TRBV30 to TRBJ1-2; 7 nucleotides match TRBD1. V trimming: 2 bases; J trimming: 4 bases; junction bases outside the gene matches: 10. Germline V lookup: CDR1 GTSNPN, CDR2 SVGIG (reference sequence). The CDR3 consists of 15 residues. CDR3: CAWSRRGGVGYGYTF. The CDR3 nucleotides read TGTGCCTGGAGTCGCAGGGGGGGAGTAGGCTATGGCTACACCTTC.

The J gene is TRBJ2-7, the V gene TRBV6-1; D may be TRBD2 (6 bases). The germline V and J ends were trimmed by 0 bases and 3 bases, with 12 bases remaining between them. In germline, CDR1 is MNHNS, CDR2 SASEGT. The CDR3 spans 15 residues. The CDR3 here is CASSEAGGALYEQYF. For the CDR3, the DNA is TGTGCCAGCAGTGAAGCGGGAGGAGCCCTCTACGAGCAGTACTTC.

This clone has only one observation. The rearrangement links TRBV19 to TRBJ1-1; TRBD1 is a possible D gene (6 bases). This CDR3 spans 14 amino acids. From germline, CDR1 is LNHDA and CDR2 SQIVND (reference sequence). V lost 5 bases, J lost 1 base, and 11 bases lay in between. CDR3 loop: CASSDRKENTEAFF. DNA of the CDR3: TGTGCCAGTAGTGACAGGAAAGAGAACACTGAAGCTTTCTTT.

This chain joins TRBV6-5 and TRBJ2-7; TRBD1 matches at 10 bases. The CDR3 has 15 amino acids. The V gene's germline CDR1 is MNHEY and CDR2 SVGAGI. J gave up 4 bases and V 8 bases, and 11 bases lay outside the gene matches. CDR3 nucleotides: TGTGCCAGCCGGTCCCGGGACAGGGGCACATACGAGCAGTACTTC. It is translated as CASRSRDRGTYEQYF.

This chain joins TRBV5-6 and TRBJ1-2; 9 nucleotides match TRBD1. The germline gives CDR1 SGHDT, CDR2 YYEEEE. The J segment lost 5 bases and the V segment lost 3 bases, leaving 2 bases of the junction unmatched. This CDR3 spans 13 amino acids. CDR3 amino acids: CASSYRGPYGYTF. The CDR3, as DNA: TGTGCCAGCAGCTACAGGGGGCCTTATGGCTACACCTTC. Full variable domain (missing parts from reference TRBV5-6 and TRBJ1-2): DAGVTQSPTHLIKTRGQQVTLRCSPKSGHDTVSWYQQALGQGPQFIFQYYEEEERQRGNFPDRFSGHQFPNYSSELNVNALLLGDSALYLCASSYRGPYGYTFGSGTRLTVV.

The rearrangement links TRBV9 to TRBJ2-1; 9 nucleotides line up with TRBD2. There are 15 residues in the CDR3. Germline CDR1 and CDR2: SGDLS and YYNGEE. V shed 2 bases and J 3 bases; nucleotides not matched to a gene: 3. CDR3 nucleotides: TGTGCCAGCAGCGTCTCAGCGGGGGGCTACAATGAGCAGTTCTTC. Residues: CASSVSAGGYNEQFF.

V gene TRBV10-3 combines with J gene TRBJ1-1; maybe TRBD1 (5 bases). Germline loops: CDR1 ENHRY, CDR2 SYGVKD. V shed 0 bases and J shed 8 bases, with 16 bases lying between them. This CDR3 contains 15 residues. The CDR3 protein is CAISESQGGAVEAFF. In DNA, the CDR3 is TGTGCCATCAGTGAGTCGCAAGGAGGGGCGGTCGAAGCTTTCTTT.